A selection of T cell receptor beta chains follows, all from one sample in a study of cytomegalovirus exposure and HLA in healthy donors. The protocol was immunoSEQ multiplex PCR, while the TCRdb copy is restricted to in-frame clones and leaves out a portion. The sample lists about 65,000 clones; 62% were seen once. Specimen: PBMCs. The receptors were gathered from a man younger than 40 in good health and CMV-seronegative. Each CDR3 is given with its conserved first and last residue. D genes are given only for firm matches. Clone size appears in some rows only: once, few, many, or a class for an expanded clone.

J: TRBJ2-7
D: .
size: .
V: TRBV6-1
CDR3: CASSAFDRTAYEQYF
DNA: TGTGCCAGCAGCGCCTTTGACAGGACGGCCTACGAGCAGTACTTC

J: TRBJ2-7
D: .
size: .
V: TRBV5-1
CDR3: CASSLDNYEQYF
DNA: TGCGCCAGCAGCTTGGACAACTACGAGCAGTACTTC

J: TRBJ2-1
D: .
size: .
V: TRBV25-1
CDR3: CASRPTGTYNEQFF
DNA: TGTGCCAGCAGACCAACAGGGACCTACAATGAGCAGTTCTTC

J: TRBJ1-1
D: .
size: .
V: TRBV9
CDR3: CASSVGWGWNTEAFF
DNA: TGTGCCAGCAGCGTAGGGTGGGGCTGGAACACTGAAGCTTTCTTT

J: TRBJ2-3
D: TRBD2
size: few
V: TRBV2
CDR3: CASSEERGGTDTQYF
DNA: TGTGCCAGCAGTGAGGAGCGGGGGGGCACAGATACGCAGTATTTT

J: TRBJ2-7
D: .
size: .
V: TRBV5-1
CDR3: CASSSQGPYEQYF
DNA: TGCGCCAGCAGCTCACAGGGACCCTACGAGCAGTACTTC

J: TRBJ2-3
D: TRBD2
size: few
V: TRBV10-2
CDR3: CASSGLALAVTDTQYF
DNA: TGCGCCAGCAGTGGGCTGGCACTAGCGGTCACAGATACGCAGTATTTT

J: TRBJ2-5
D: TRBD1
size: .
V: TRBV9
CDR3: CASSVRDRVGETQYF
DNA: TGTGCCAGCAGCGTCCGGGACAGGGTAGGAGAGACCCAGTACTTC

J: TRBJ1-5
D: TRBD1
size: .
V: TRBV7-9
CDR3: CASSLAGQGNQPQHF
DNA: TGTGCCAGCAGCTTAGCGGGACAGGGGAATCAGCCCCAGCATTTT

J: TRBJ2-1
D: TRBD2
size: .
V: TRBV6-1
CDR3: CASSSSLAGYNEQFF
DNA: TGTGCCAGCAGTTCGTCACTAGCGGGTTACAATGAGCAGTTCTTC

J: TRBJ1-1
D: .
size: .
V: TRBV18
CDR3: CASSPPPGPSTEAFF
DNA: TGTGCCAGCTCACCACCGCCAGGGCCGAGCACTGAAGCTTTCTTT

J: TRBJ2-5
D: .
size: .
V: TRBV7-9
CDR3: CASSQGQIEETQYF
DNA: TGTGCCAGCAGCCAAGGACAGATCGAGGAGACCCAGTACTTC

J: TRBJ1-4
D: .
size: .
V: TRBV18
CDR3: CASSDYREANEKLFF
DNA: TGTGCCAGCTCAGACTACAGGGAAGCTAATGAAAAACTGTTTTTT

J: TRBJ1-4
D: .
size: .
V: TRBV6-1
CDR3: CASSEALQAAGEKLFF
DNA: TGTGCCAGCAGTGAAGCCCTCCAGGCAGCAGGAGAAAAACTGTTTTTT

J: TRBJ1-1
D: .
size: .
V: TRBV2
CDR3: CASSRGYNTEAFF
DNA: TGTGCCAGCAGCCGGGGTTATAACACTGAAGCTTTCTTT

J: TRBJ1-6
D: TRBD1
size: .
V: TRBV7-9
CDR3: CASSLPGTAYSPLHF
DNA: TGTGCCAGCAGTCTACCCGGGACAGCATATTCACCCCTCCACTTT

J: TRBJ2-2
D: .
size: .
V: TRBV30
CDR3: CAWSGGTGELFF
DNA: TGTGCCTGGAGTGGAGGCACCGGGGAGCTGTTTTTT

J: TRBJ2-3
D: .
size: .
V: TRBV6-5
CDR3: CASSYSRLADTQYF
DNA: TGTGCCAGCAGTTACTCGCGCCTAGCAGATACGCAGTATTTT

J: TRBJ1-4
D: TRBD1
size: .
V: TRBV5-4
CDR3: CASSLPGQGAAEKLFF
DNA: TGTGCCAGCAGCCTTCCGGGACAGGGGGCGGCTGAAAAACTGTTTTTT

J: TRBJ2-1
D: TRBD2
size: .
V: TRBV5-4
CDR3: CASSRPGLAGGTYNEQFF
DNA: TGTGCCAGCAGCCGACCGGGACTAGCGGGGGGTACCTACAATGAGCAGTTCTTC

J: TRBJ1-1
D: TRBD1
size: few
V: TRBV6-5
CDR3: CASRLGQGNTEAFF
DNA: TGTGCCAGCAGACTAGGACAGGGGAACACTGAAGCTTTCTTT

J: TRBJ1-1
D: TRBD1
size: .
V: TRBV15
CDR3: CATSDRVDTEAFF
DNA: TGTGCCACCAGCGACAGGGTGGACACTGAAGCTTTCTTT

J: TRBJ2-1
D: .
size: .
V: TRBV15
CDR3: CATSRERDNKQFF
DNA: TGTGCCACCAGCAGAGAACGGGACAATAAGCAGTTCTTC

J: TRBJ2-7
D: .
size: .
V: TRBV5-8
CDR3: CASSWGLSSYEQYF
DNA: TGTGCCAGCAGCTGGGGACTGAGCTCCTACGAGCAGTACTTC

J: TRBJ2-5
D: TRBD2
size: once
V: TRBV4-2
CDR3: CASSQVGSSGGVQSPQETQYF
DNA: TGTGCCAGCAGCCAAGTCGGTTCCAGCGGGGGAGTTCAATCGCCCCAAGAGACCCAGTACTTC

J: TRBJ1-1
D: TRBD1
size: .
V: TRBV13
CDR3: CASSLGGDRGLFLNTEAFF
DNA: TGTGCCAGCAGCTTAGGGGGCGACAGGGGGCTATTTCTGAACACTGAAGCTTTCTTT

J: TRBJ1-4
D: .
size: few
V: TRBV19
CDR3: CASSIVQGHEKLFF
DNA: TGTGCCAGTAGTATAGTGCAGGGTCACGAAAAACTGTTTTTT

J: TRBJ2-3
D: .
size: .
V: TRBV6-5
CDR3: CASSYGGASTDTQYF
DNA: TGTGCCAGCAGTTACGGCGGGGCGAGCACAGATACGCAGTATTTT

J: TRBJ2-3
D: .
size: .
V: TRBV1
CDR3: CTSSQSGGASTIDTQYF
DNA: TGCACCAGCAGCCAAAGCGGGGGGGCCTCAACAATTGATACGCAGTATTTT

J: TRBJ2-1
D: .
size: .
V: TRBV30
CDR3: CAWSVYSYRLDEQFF
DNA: TGTGCCTGGAGTGTATATAGTTACAGGTTGGATGAGCAGTTCTTC

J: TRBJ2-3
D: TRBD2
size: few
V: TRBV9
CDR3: CASSKIAGASDTQYF
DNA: TGTGCCAGCAGTAAAATAGCGGGGGCCTCAGATACGCAGTATTTT

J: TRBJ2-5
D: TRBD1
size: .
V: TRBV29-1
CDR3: CSVEESRGYQETQYF
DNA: TGCAGCGTTGAAGAAAGCAGGGGGTACCAAGAGACCCAGTACTTC